These T cell receptor beta chains were read from a single sample in a study of technical replicates of blood from several donors. The repertoire was sequenced with immunoSEQ multiplex PCR; TCRdb's copy has only in-frame clones and lacks some. Here the sample spans 35,000 to 50,000 clones, 96% being singletons. Sample: T cells isolated from PBMCs. All receptors come from a human donor in good health. The conserved cysteine and the conserved F or W are not part of the CDR3 here. The D gene is left open where the match is weak.

length,J,D,V,CDR3
12,TRBJ2-2,TRBD1,TRBV29-1,SVDQQGHTGELF
13,TRBJ2-3,TRBD2,TRBV7-3,ASSLSGSSTDTQY
13,TRBJ2-7,-,TRBV4-3,ASSLKRGSSYEQY
13,TRBJ2-3,-,TRBV7-9,ASSTLGQKSDTQY
12,TRBJ2-5,TRBD1,TRBV6-5,ASSQVKQGSEQY
9,TRBJ2-1,-,TRBV7-2,ASSPRGEQF
9,TRBJ1-1,-,TRBV20-1,SARPLGEAF
12,TRBJ2-7,-,TRBV19,ASSSQAGFHEQY
13,TRBJ2-7,TRBD1,TRBV27,ASSLLGTGDYEQY
12,TRBJ2-5,TRBD1,TRBV4-1,ASSRQGGYETQY
12,TRBJ1-1,-,TRBV28,ASSLTVGSAEAF
11,TRBJ2-7,-,TRBV19,ASRLTRDYEQY
12,TRBJ2-3,-,TRBV18,ASSPTLSTDTQY
14,TRBJ2-7,TRBD2,TRBV7-2,ASSPGLAGGGYEQY
14,TRBJ2-5,TRBD2,TRBV7-9,ASRSLAGVVQETQY
11,TRBJ1-2,-,TRBV28,ASSPPLPYGYT
13,TRBJ1-1,-,TRBV9,ASSVTSTPNTEAF
12,TRBJ2-7,-,TRBV15,ATSRDRGKYEQY
13,TRBJ2-1,TRBD1,TRBV7-9,ASSPGTGFLNEQF
13,TRBJ1-2,TRBD1,TRBV4-1,ASSQEEGATYGYT
12,TRBJ1-1,-,TRBV7-8,ASSLEGDSTEAF
13,TRBJ2-1,TRBD2,TRBV6-5,ASTLRGSSYNEQF
13,TRBJ2-7,TRBD1,TRBV13,ASSLGLYRGYEQY
12,TRBJ2-7,-,TRBV6-1,ASSDRTEAYEQY
12,TRBJ2-7,TRBD1,TRBV18,ASSRRQGRYEQY
14,TRBJ1-2,-,TRBV4-2,ASSQVQGGSNYGYT
11,TRBJ1-5,-,TRBV27,ASSLSAQGAQH
14,TRBJ2-2,TRBD1,TRBV7-7,ASSHRDRGNTGELF
12,TRBJ2-5,-,TRBV19,ASSTRWTEETQY
11,TRBJ2-7,TRBD2,TRBV28,ASSSGVTYEQY
14,TRBJ2-3,TRBD2,TRBV27,ASTSAGEGVQDTQY
12,TRBJ2-1,-,TRBV9,ASSATPVDSEQF
11,TRBJ2-3,TRBD1,TRBV10-1,ASSDRGTDTQY
15,TRBJ2-7,TRBD1,TRBV6-1,ASSEWDRGILTYEQY
14,TRBJ2-2,-,TRBV11-3,ASSLGLWGDTGELF
11,TRBJ2-7,-,TRBV7-8,ASSLAGAQEQY
11,TRBJ2-5,-,TRBV6-6,ASIMGLQETQY
12,TRBJ1-1,TRBD1,TRBV5-1,ASRWGQGRPEAF
12,TRBJ2-3,TRBD1,TRBV5-4,ASSLQGVADTQY
12,TRBJ1-5,-,TRBV28,ASTYHVSNQPQH
12,TRBJ2-3,TRBD2,TRBV10-3,AIRGTSGTDTQY
14,TRBJ2-7,TRBD1,TRBV13,ASSLGLGDRVYEQY
12,TRBJ2-7,TRBD2,TRBV7-9,ASSSSGNTYEQY
12,TRBJ2-1,-,TRBV4-1,ASSQGPGVNEQF
14,TRBJ2-7,TRBD1,TRBV14,ASSQQRQGLRAEQY
11,TRBJ1-5,-,TRBV4-1,ASSQGGNQPQH
13,TRBJ1-5,-,TRBV18,ASSPDGGLNQPQH
13,TRBJ2-7,TRBD2,TRBV11-2,ASSLGNLAGYEQY
14,TRBJ2-5,TRBD2,TRBV7-6,ASSLPTSGVQETQY
10,TRBJ1-2,-,TRBV6-5,ASTEGNYGYT
11,TRBJ1-1,-,TRBV29-1,SVEEMAGTEAF
13,TRBJ2-3,TRBD2,TRBV4-1,ASSQAGGLADTQY
13,TRBJ1-5,TRBD1,TRBV19,ASLRTGDGNQPQH
15,TRBJ2-1,TRBD2,TRBV5-1,ASSGTSGRITYNEQF